The 2 T cell receptor beta chains below all came from one sample that was sequenced in a study of control samples from healthy donors and cancer patients. Some clones are missing from TCRdb's copy, which holds only in-frame ones; the method was immunoSEQ multiplex PCR. This table holds around 50,000 clones, 80% to 90% found once. Sample: PBMCs. The receptor set was obtained from a woman aged 45 to 65 with lung cancer.

This chain joins TRBV9 and TRBJ2-3; D remains ambiguous. This CDR3 spans 15 amino acids. The germline V and J ends were trimmed by 0 bases and 0 bases, with 8 bases remaining between them. Germline assignment: CDR1 SGDLS and CDR2 YYNGEE. CDR3 protein: CASSVGVGSTDTQYF. CDR3 bases: TGTGCCAGCAGCGTAGGGGTGGGAAGCACAGATACGCAGTATTTT.

The table lists this clone with a count of one. The gene calls are TRBV30 and TRBJ2-1, with 13 bases identical to TRBD2. This CDR3 spans 18 amino acids. Germline-derived CDR1 and CDR2 are GTSNPN and SVGIG (reference sequence). J lost 3 bases, V lost 0 bases, and 8 bases had no gene match. The CDR3: CAWSVRGRLAGGYNEQFF. In DNA form, the CDR3 reads TGTGCCTGGAGTGTACGGGGACGACTAGCGGGGGGCTACAATGAGCAGTTCTTC.